This T cell receptor (beta chain) was observed in a study of post-analysis software for immune sequencing data. cDNA libraries for TCR beta contained unique molecular identifiers. TCRdb re-analysed the PCR reads in MiXCR, keeping a single row per CDR3 protein. Of 450,000 or so distinct CDR3 sequences in the sample, less than 45% were seen once. The study's findings and limits: Patients carried roughly 5 TRBV segments more frequently than controls did, and TRBV5-6, TRBV5-1 and TRBV20-1 were among them. A significant reduction in normalized Chao1 diversity was observed in multiple sclerosis patients versus controls.

This clonotype was observed a few times. As yet, its antigen is unknown. This CDR3 region has 16 residues. Germline loops: CDR1 SEHNR, CDR2 FQNEAQ (reference sequence). The V gene lost 3 bases and the J gene lost 2 bases, with 17 bases spanning the gap. The gene calls are TRBV7-9 and TRBJ2-7, with D hard to call. The source of this sequence is a girl between 10 and 17 years old with multiple sclerosis. Sample: blood. CDR3 sequence: CASSLPTWSRTYEQYF. The CDR3 region has the DNA TGTGCCAGCAGCTTGCCTACGTGGTCCAGGACCTACGAGCAGTACTTC. Combining the CDR3 with reference TRBV7-9 and TRBJ2-7 gives the whole variable domain DTGVSQNPRHKITKRGQNVTFRCDPISEHNRLYWYRQTLGQGPEFLTYFQNEAQLEKSRLLSDRFSAERPKGSFSTLEIQRTEQGDSAMYLCASSLPTWSRTYEQYFGPGTRLTVT.